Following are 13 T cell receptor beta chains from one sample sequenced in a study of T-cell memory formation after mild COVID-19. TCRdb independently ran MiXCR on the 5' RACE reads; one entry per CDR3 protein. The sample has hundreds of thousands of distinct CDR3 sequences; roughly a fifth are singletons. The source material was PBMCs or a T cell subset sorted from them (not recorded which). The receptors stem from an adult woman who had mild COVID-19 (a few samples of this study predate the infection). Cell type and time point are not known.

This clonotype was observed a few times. CDR3 sequence (DNA): TGTGCCAGCAGTGTGGAGACGGGAGGATCCTACGAGCAGTACTTC. It is translated as CASSVETGGSYEQYF. V gene TRBV2 combines with J gene TRBJ2-7, with 7 bases lining up with TRBD2. In germline, CDR1 is SNHLY, CDR2 FYNNEI. This CDR3 has 15 amino acids. Trimming removed 4 bases from V and 1 base from J; junction bases left unmatched: 7.

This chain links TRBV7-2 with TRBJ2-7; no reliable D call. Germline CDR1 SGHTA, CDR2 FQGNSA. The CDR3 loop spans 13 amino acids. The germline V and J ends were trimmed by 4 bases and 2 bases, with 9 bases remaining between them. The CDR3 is CASSSAFPYEQYF. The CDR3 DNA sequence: TGTGCCAGCAGCTCCGCCTTTCCCTACGAGCAGTACTTC.

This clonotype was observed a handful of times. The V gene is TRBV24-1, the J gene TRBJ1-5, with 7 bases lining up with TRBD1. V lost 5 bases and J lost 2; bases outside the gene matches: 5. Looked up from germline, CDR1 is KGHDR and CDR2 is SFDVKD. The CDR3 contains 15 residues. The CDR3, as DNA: TGTGCCACCAGTGGGGCTACAGGGGGCAATCAGCCCCAGCATTTT. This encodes CATSGATGGNQPQHF.

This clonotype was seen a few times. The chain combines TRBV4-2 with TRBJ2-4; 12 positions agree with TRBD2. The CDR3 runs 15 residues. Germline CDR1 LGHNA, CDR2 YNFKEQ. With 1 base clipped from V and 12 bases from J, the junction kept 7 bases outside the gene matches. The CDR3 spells CASSQAVGLAGPQYF. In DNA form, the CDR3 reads TGTGCCAGCAGCCAAGCTGTAGGACTAGCGGGGCCTCAGTACTTC.

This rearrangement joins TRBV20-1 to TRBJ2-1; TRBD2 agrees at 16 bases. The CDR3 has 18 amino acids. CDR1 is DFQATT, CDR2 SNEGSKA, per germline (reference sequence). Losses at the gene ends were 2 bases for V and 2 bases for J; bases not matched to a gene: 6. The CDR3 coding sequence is TGCAGTGCTAGACGGGGACTAGCGGGGGGGCCGCCCTACAATGAGCAGTTCTTC. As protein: CSARRGLAGGPPYNEQFF.

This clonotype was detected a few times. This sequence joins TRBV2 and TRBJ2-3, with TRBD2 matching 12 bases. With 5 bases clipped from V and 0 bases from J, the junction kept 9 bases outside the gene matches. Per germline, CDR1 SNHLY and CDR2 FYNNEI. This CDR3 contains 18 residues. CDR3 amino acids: CASSKLAGGRASTDTQYF. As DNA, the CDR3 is TGTGCCAGCAGTAAACTAGCGGGAGGTCGAGCTAGCACAGATACGCAGTATTTT.

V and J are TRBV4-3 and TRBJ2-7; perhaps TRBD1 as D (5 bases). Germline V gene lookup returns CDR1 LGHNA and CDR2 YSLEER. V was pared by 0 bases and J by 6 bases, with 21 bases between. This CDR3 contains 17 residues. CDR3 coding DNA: TGCGCCAGCAGCCAAGATCCCGCAGGGCCCACCGGGTGCGAGCAGTACTTC. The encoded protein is CASSQDPAGPTGCEQYF.

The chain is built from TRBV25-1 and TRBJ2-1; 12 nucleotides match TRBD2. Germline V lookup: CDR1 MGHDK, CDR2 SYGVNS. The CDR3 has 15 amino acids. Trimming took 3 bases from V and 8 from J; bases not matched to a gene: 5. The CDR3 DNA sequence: TGTGCCAGCAGTGATATAAGACTAGCGGGGGATGAGCAGTTCTTC. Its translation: CASSDIRLAGDEQFF.

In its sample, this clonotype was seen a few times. Here the CDR3 DNA reads TGCAGTGGGGATAGCGGAACTTCTAGAGACCCCTACGAGCAGTACTTC. Translating gives CSGDSGTSRDPYEQYF. The chain is built from TRBV20-1 and TRBJ2-7, with TRBD2 as a possible D gene (6 bases). CDR1 is DFQATT, CDR2 SNEGSKA, per germline (reference sequence). This CDR3 has 16 residues. The ends were cut back, 7 bases at V and 2 bases at J, with 24 bases in the middle.

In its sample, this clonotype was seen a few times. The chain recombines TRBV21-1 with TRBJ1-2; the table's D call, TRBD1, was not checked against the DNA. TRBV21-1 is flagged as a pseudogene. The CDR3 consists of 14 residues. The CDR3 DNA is TGTGCCAGCAGCAAGCCCCGGACAGGGGTCGGCTACACCTTC. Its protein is CASSKPRTGVGYTF.

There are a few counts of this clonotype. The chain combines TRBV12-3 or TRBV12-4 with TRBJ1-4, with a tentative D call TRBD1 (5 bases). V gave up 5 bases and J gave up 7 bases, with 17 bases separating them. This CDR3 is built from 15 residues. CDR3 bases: TGTGCCAGCAGTCCTGGATTCCCTGGGGCTGAAAAACTGTTTTTT. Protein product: CASSPGFPGAEKLFF.

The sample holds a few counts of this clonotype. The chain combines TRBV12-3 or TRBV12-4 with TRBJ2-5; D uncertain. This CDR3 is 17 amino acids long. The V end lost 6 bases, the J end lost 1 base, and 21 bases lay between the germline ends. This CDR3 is CASSPPNPDPRQETQYF. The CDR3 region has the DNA TGTGCCAGCAGCCCCCCGAACCCAGACCCTCGCCAAGAGACCCAGTACTTC.

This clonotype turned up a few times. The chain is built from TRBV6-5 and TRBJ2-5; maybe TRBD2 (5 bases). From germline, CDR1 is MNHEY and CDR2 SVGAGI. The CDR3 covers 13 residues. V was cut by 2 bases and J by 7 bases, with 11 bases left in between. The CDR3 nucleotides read TGTGCCAGCAGTTACGACCCCGCGGGGACCCAGTACTTC. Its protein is CASSYDPAGTQYF.